This TCR beta chain was documented in a study of shared clonotypes between healthy human individuals. Turning to the study itself: The donors, a couple of women and a few men, were aged 18 to 49.

Study conclusions and caveats: Between a handful of donors, naive CD4 clonotypes were shared at a level of about 5%.

Template for every sorted-subset replicate PCR totaled around 200 ng DNA, approximately 30,000 T cell genomes. Produced via immunoSEQ multiplex PCR; TCRdb's table is partial and in-frame only. Of 2 million to 2.5 million clones in the sample, more than 80% were seen once. Worth noting for this clone: Its antigen is undetermined.

J gave up 7 bases and V 5 bases, and 10 bases lay outside the gene matches. This CDR3 has 15 residues. Germline loops: CDR1 SGHTA, CDR2 FQGNSA. The chain couples TRBV7-2 to TRBJ1-2, with TRBD1 identical over 10 bases. The TCR originated in a man aged 18 to 35 in good health. Some clones in this sample may be carry-over from other donors' samples. Specimen: naive CD4+ T cells from PBMCs. Subset meaning: CD45RA+ positively selected. Written as DNA, the CDR3 is TGTGCCAGCAGCACCAGACAGGGGGCGCGAAGTGGCTACACCTTC. Its translation is CASSTRQGARSGYTF.